The 2 T cell receptor beta chains given below trace back to one sample, sequenced in a study of shared T cell receptors in the human thymus. Sequencing was performed with immunoSEQ multiplex PCR; in TCRdb, only in-frame clones are kept and a portion is missing. The table lists about 540,000 clones, 75% to 80% of them singletons. These data also featured in a second study, about human thymus T cells.

Sequencing was performed on thymocytes. Receptors originate from a boy younger than two with a congenital heart defect.

The chain employs TRBV7-9 and TRBJ1-1, with 7 nucleotides matching TRBD1. CDR3 length: 13 amino acids. The V segment lost 1 base and the J segment 8 bases; nucleotides outside the gene matches: 4. CDR1 SEHNR and CDR2 FQNEAQ come from the germline V gene (reference sequence). CDR3 bases: TGTGCCAGCAGCTTAGAGCCGGACAGGGAAGCTTTCTTT. This encodes CASSLEPDREAFF. Filled out from reference TRBV7-9 and TRBJ1-1, the complete variable domain reads DTGVSQNPRHKITKRGQNVTFRCDPISEHNRLYWYRQTLGQGPEFLTYFQNEAQLEKSRLLSDRFSAERPKGSFSTLEIQRTEQGDSAMYLCASSLEPDREAFFGQGTRLTVV.

The gene calls are TRBV11-2 and TRBJ2-7; tentative D call: TRBD1 (6 bases). The germline V gene encodes CDR1 SGHAT and CDR2 FQNNGV. Trimming shortened V by 5 bases and J by 0 bases, and 20 bases separated the two germline ends. The CDR3 is made up of 17 amino acids. CDR3 in DNA: TGTGCCAGCAGCCAGGCAGGGGAGACAGTGAGCTCCTACGAGCAGTACTTC. Protein sequence: CASSQAGETVSSYEQYF.